The 5 T cell receptor beta chains presented below share a single source sample, sequenced in a study of blood T cell repertoires in COVID-19. The data were produced by immunoSEQ multiplex PCR, yet TCRdb's version contains in-frame clones alone and is incomplete. In the table there are about 260,000 clones, around 90% of which are singletons. The source material was peripheral blood. These receptors came from a woman in her 40s with acute or convalescent COVID-19.

The CDR3 sequence: CASSAESSGNTIYF. The CDR3 coding sequence is TGTGCCAGCTCCGCGGAGAGCTCTGGAAACACCATATATTTT. The V gene is TRBV18, the J gene TRBJ1-3; D call uncertain. There are 14 residues in the CDR3. Germline lookup yields CDR1 KGHSH and CDR2 LQKENI. The V gene lost 6 bases and the J gene lost 0 bases, with 9 bases spanning the gap.

The chain recombines TRBV4-1 with TRBJ1-1, with D possibly matching TRBD1 (5 bases). The CDR3 length is 16 residues. Looked up from germline, CDR1 is MGHRA and CDR2 is YSYEKL. Between the trimmed V and J ends, which lost 3 bases and 1 base, there was a span of 15 bases. CDR3 sequence: CASSHGRDSWNTEAFF. In DNA, the CDR3 is TGCGCCAGCAGCCATGGGAGGGACTCCTGGAACACTGAAGCTTTCTTT.

V is TRBV6-2 or TRBV6-3 and J is TRBJ1-1, with 8 bases identical to TRBD1. The CDR3 consists of 16 residues. Germline assignment: CDR1 MNHEY and CDR2 SVGEGT. Trimming at V came to 3 bases and at J to 4 bases, leaving 10 bases not matched to a gene. In DNA, the CDR3 is TGTGCCAGCAGTTATACGTCAGGGGGCCTAAGCACTGAAGCTTTCTTT. Its translation: CASSYTSGGLSTEAFF.

The V gene is TRBV6-1, the J gene TRBJ2-7, with D possibly matching TRBD2 (7 bases). Germline-derived CDR1 and CDR2 are MNHNS and SASEGT. V lost 7 bases to trimming and J lost 1 base, with 14 bases between them. CDR3 size: 14 residues. The DNA of the CDR3 is TGTGCCAGCAATTCGGCGGGGGCGTCCTACGAGCAGTACGTC. Translated: CASNSAGASYEQYV.

The chain recombines TRBV14 with TRBJ2-5; 10 nucleotides agree with TRBD2. From germline, CDR1 is SGHDN and CDR2 FVKESK. V lost 4 bases and J lost 1; bases outside the gene matches: 3. CDR3 size: 15 residues. Here the CDR3 reads CASSRTSGVQETQYF. The DNA for the CDR3 is TGTGCCAGCAGCCGGACTAGCGGAGTCCAAGAGACCCAGTACTTC.